This TCR beta chain was sequenced during a study of a mutant IDH1 vaccine in newly diagnosed glioma. As for the study in general: Earlier treatment was radiotherapy, temozolomide, or both, with most getting both.

Time point noted: baseline, week 1 (first vaccination visit). The treatment is: pre-vaccination baseline after standard-of-care therapy. The CDR3 length is 15 residues. V was clipped by 4 bases and J by 0 bases, with 10 bases between them. The germline V gene has CDR1 MGHRA and CDR2 YSYEKL. Remarks on this clone: The antigen remains unidentified.

Libraries were prepared by immunoSEQ multiplex PCR; TCRdb keeps only in-frame clonotypes and omits some of them. The table records over 75,000 clones, around 80% of them present only once. Overall study results and limits: It was 93.3% of patients that developed vaccine-induced immune responses.

The gene calls are TRBV4-1 and TRBJ2-1, with D uncertain. The material sequenced was PBMCs, taken from a glioma patient treated with radiotherapy, temozolomide or both. The receptor was isolated from a man aged 40-50 years with glioma. Here the CDR3 reads CASSLPGSSYNEQFF. The CDR3 DNA sequence: TGCGCCAGCAGCCTCCCGGGCAGCTCCTACAATGAGCAGTTCTTC.